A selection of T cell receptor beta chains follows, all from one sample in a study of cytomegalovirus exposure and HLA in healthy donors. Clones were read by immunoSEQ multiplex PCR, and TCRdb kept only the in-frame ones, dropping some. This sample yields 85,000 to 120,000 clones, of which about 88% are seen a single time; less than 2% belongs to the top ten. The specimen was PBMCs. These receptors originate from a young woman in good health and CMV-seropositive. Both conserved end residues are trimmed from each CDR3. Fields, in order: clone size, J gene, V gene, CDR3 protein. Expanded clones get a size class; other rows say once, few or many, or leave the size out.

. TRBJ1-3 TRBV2 ASSEARGLIAGNTIY
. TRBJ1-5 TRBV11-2 ASSAGGLGGQPQH
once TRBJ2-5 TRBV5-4 ASSQPGGQETQY
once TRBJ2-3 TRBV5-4 ASSFAGRLLSPDTQY
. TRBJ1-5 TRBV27 ASSQGTANQPQH
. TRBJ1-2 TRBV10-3 AISESQGPTYGYT
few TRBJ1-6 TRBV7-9 ASSPWGVGSNSPLH
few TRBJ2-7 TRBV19 ASSDRGSEQY
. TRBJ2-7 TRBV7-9 ASSSSVNEQY
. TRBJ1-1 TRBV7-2 ASSLWSSGSEAF
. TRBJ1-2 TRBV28 ASKQLHNYGYT
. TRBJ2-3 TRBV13 ASSVRQGSTDTQY
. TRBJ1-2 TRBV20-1 SASANYGYT
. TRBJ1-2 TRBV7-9 ASSERGQGFGYT
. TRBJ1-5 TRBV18 ASSPPSGRSNQPQH
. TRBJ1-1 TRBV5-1 ASSNSLNTEAF
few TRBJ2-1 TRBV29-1 SGTRDREGAYNEQF